The sequence of this T cell receptor beta chain was determined in a study of T cell clusters in autoimmune cytopenias. TRB amplification used 200 to 250 ng of peripheral blood genomic DNA. TRB rearrangements were amplified by touch-down multiplex PCR with mixed TRB-A/B primers. TCRdb reprocessed the multiplex PCR reads and stores each CDR3 protein as one record, lacking DNA. This listing includes around 10,000 distinct CDR3 sequences. The CDR3 extends over 13 amino acids. The V gene's germline CDR1 is LNHNV and CDR2 YYDKDF (reference sequence). These data are also associated with another study on T cell repertoires in aging, cancer and after chemotherapy. From that second work: Six age groups, ranging from 30 or younger to 70 or older, included the donors.

The receptor was derived from a human donor in good health. The rearrangement links TRBV15 to TRBJ1-1; as DNA is missing, the TRBD1 call by TCRdb cannot be tested. The sequenced sample consisted of peripheral blood. The CDR3 sequence is CATSRSGVSEAFF. Full variable domain (remainder filled in from reference TRBV15 and TRBJ1-1): DAMVIQNPRYQVTQFGKPVTLSCSQTLNHNVMYWYQQKSSQAPKLLFHYYDKDFNNEADTPDNFQSRRPNTSFCFLDIRSPGLGDTAMYLCATSRSGVSEAFFGQGTRLTVV.